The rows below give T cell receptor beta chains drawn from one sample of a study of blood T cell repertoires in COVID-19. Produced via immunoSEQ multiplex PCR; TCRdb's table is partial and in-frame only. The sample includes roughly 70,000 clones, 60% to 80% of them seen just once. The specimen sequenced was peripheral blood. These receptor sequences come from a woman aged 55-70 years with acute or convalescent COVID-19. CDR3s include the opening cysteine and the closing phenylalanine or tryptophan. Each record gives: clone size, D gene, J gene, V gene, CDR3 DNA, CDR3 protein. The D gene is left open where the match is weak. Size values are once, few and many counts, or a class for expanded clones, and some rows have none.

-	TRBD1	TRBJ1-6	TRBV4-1	TGCGCCAGCGGCTTCTCGACGGGACAGACAATTTCACCCCTCCACTTT	CASGFSTGQTISPLHF
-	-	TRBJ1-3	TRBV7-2	TGTGCCAGCAGCTTAATGGGGGGAGGAAACACCATATATTTT	CASSLMGGGNTIYF
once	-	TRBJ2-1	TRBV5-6	TGTGCCAGCAGCTTGGGGGCCAGCTCCTACAATGAGCAGTTCTTC	CASSLGASSYNEQFF
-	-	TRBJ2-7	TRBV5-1	TGCGCCAGCAGCCAAAGGGCCTTGGACAGTAGGCCCTACGAGCAGTACTTC	CASSQRALDSRPYEQYF
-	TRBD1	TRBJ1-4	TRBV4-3	TGCGCCAGCAGCCACGGGACAGGGGGCGCCGAAAAACTGTTTTTT	CASSHGTGGAEKLFF
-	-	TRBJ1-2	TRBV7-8	TGTGCCAGCAGCTTAGTTTCAGGGAACTATGGCTACACCTTC	CASSLVSGNYGYTF
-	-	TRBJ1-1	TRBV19	TGTGCCAGTAGTATTCGAGGGCAGAACACTGAAGCTTTCTTT	CASSIRGQNTEAFF
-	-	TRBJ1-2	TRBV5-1	TGCGCCAGCAGCTCGCCGAGGGCTCACGGGGGGGCGGAAGGCTACACCTTC	CASSSPRAHGGAEGYTF
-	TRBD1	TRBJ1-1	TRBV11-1	TGTGCCAGCAGCCTTCTCCCGGGACAGACGTACACTGAAGCTTTCTTT	CASSLLPGQTYTEAFF
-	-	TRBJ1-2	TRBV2	TGTGCCAGCAGTGAAATTAGCGGAGGCTATGGCTACACCTTC	CASSEISGGYGYTF
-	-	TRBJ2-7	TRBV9	TGTGCCAGCAGCGCCTTCTCTGGAGGGCCTACCTACGAGCAGTACTTC	CASSAFSGGPTYEQYF
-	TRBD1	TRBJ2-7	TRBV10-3	TGTGCCACCCGGGACAGGGGAGTCGACGAGCAGTACTTC	CATRDRGVDEQYF
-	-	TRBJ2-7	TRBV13	TGTGCCAGCAGCCCCGAGGCCCACTACGAGCAGTACTTC	CASSPEAHYEQYF
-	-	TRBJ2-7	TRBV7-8	TGTGCCAGCAGTTCCCGGGTCCTCTCGGGCGAGCAGTACTTC	CASSSRVLSGEQYF
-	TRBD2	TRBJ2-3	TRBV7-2	TGTGCCAGCAGCTTAGTAGGGCGGGGGGTCACAGATACGCAGTATTTT	CASSLVGRGVTDTQYF
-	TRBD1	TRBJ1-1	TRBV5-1	TGCGCCAGCAGCTTTGATACACAGGGGGCGGGCACTGAAGCTTTCTTT	CASSFDTQGAGTEAFF
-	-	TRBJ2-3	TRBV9	TGTGCCAGCAGCGTAGGATGGGCGGGGGCCATCACAGATACGCAGTATTTT	CASSVGWAGAITDTQYF
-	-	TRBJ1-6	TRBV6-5	TGTGCCAGCAGTTTACAAGGGGGGGATTCACCCCTCCACTTT	CASSLQGGDSPLHF
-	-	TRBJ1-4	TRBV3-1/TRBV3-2	TGTGCCAGCAGCCAGGAGGGTTACGGGAATAATGAAAAACTGTTTTTT	CASSQEGYGNNEKLFF
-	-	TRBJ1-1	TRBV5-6	TGTGCCAGCAGCTTGGCAGGGTCTGGGAACACTGAAGCTTTCTTT	CASSLAGSGNTEAFF
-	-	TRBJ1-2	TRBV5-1	TGCGCCAGCAGCTTGGACGGCGGAGACTATGGCTACACCTTC	CASSLDGGDYGYTF
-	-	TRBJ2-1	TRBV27	TGTGCCAGCAGTCCCCGGGACTCCTTCGCCTACAATGAGCAGTTCTTC	CASSPRDSFAYNEQFF
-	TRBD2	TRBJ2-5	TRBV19	TGTGCCAGTAGTCCCGGGACTAGCGGGGCCCAAGAGACCCAGTACTTC	CASSPGTSGAQETQYF
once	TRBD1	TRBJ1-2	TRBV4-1	TGCGCCAGCAGCCAAGTCTCAGGGGGCAGCTATGGCTACACCTTC	CASSQVSGGSYGYTF
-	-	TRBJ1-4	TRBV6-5	TGTGCCAGCCCACGAGAGCTGCGGGAAAAACTGTTTTTT	CASPRELREKLFF
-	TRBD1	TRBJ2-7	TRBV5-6	TGTGCCAGCAGCTTAGCGACGGGACAGCGACCAGCCTACGAGCAGTACTTC	CASSLATGQRPAYEQYF
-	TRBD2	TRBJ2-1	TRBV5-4	TGTGCCAGCAGCTTGGAGGGAAGCGGGGGGTACAATGAGCAGTTCTTC	CASSLEGSGGYNEQFF
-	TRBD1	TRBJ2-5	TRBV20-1	TGCAGTGCTAGTGGACAGGCGGAGACCCAGTACTTC	CSASGQAETQYF
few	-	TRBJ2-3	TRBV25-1	TGTGCCAGCAGTGAATGGGATGACTACACAGATACGCAGTATTTT	CASSEWDDYTDTQYF
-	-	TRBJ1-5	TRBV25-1	TGTGCCAGCACCGTAGGGGATTCAAATCAGCCCCAGCATTTT	CASTVGDSNQPQHF
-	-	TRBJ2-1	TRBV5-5	TGTGCCAGCAGAGGAACAGGGCTTGGCGAGCAGTTCTTC	CASRGTGLGEQFF
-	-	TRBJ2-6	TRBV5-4	TGTGCCAGCAGCTCCAGCTCTGGGGCCAACGTCCTGACTTTC	CASSSSSGANVLTF
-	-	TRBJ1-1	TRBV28	TGTGCCAGCACCCGAGGGGGATTGAACACTGAAGCTTTCTTT	CASTRGGLNTEAFF
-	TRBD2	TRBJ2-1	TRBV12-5	TGTGCTAGTGGTTTGGGCGGGGGGAATGAGCAGTTCTTC	CASGLGGGNEQFF
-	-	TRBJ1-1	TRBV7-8	TGTGCCAGCAGCTTCCAGGGGACGAACACTGAAGCTTTCTTT	CASSFQGTNTEAFF
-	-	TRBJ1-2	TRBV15	TGTGCCACCAGCAGAGATGTTGGAGGGAGTGATGGCTACACCTTC	CATSRDVGGSDGYTF
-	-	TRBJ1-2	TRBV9	TGTGCCAGCAGCGTAGGCGGGCGAGGAGTAGCTGGCTACACCTTC	CASSVGGRGVAGYTF
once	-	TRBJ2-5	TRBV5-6	TGTGCCAGCAGGTCAGGATCGAGTATATGGGAGACCCAGTACTTC	CASRSGSSIWETQYF
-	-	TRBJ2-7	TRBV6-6	TGTGCCAGCAGTTACTCCCACAACTACGAGCAGTACTTC	CASSYSHNYEQYF
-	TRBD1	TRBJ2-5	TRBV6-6	TGTGCCAGCAGACCTTCGACAGGGGTTGAGACCCAGTACTTC	CASRPSTGVETQYF
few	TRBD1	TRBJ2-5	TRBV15	TGTGCCACTGGGACAGTTCAAGAGACCCAGTACTTC	CATGTVQETQYF
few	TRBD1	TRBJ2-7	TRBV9	TGTGCCAGCAGCGTAGGGGACAGGAACTACGAGCAGTACTTC	CASSVGDRNYEQYF
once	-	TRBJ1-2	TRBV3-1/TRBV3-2	TGTGCCAGCAGCCGATCGGTAGGCGGGGGGCAGGCCGGCTACACCTTC	CASSRSVGGGQAGYTF
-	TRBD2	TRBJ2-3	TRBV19	TGTGCCAGTAGTATAGGCCGACTAGCGGGGAGACGAAACACAGATACGCAGTATTTT	CASSIGRLAGRRNTDTQYF
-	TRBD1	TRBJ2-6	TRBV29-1	TGCAGCGTAACAACAGGGGCTGGGGCCAACGTCCTGACTTTC	CSVTTGAGANVLTF